This T cell receptor beta chain was sequenced during a study of T cell responses to AZD1222 COVID-19 vaccine. V gave up 5 bases and J gave up 7 bases, with 8 bases separating them. Germline values: CDR1 ENHRY, CDR2 SYGVKD. CDR3 size: 11 residues. Some clones are missing from TCRdb's copy, which holds only in-frame ones; the method was immunoSEQ multiplex PCR. The top ten clones hold roughly 0.51% of a sample with 250,000 to 300,000 clones, about 94% of them seen once. The chain couples TRBV10-3 to TRBJ1-2, with TRBD1 as a possible D gene (5 bases). This TCR came from an adult who received the AZD1222 COVID-19 vaccine. The sample here was peripheral blood, taken 28 days after the second AZD1222 dose. The CDR3 DNA follows: TGTGCCATCAGTCGGGACTTTGGCTACACCTTC. It codes for CAISRDFGYTF.